A selection of T cell receptor beta chains follows, all from one sample in a study of T-cell reconstitution after alpha-beta-depleted transplantation in children. TCRdb ran MiXCR on the PCR reads and lists one entry per CDR3 protein. The sample has about 120,000 distinct CDR3 sequences; 10% are singletons. The material sequenced was PBMCs, taken before TCRalphabeta/CD19-depleted stem cell transplant. The origin of the receptors is a boy younger than 10 with acute lymphoblastic leukemia, due to receive a stem cell transplant. Both conserved end residues are part of each CDR3. The order of the fields is clone size, V gene, J gene, D gene, CDR3 DNA, CDR3 protein. The D gene is left open where the match is weak. Size is stated for part of the rows, as once, few or many counts, or as a class when the clone is expanded.

>NA|TRBV14|TRBJ2-7|NA
TGTGCCAGCAGCCAAGATGGAACAGGGAGGTTCGACGAGCAGTACTTC
CASSQDGTGRFDEQYF
>many|TRBV27|TRBJ2-5|TRBD2
TGTGCCAGCAGTTCACCCCCCGGCGGGGGCCAAGAGACCCAGTACTTC
CASSSPPGGGQETQYF
>few|TRBV18|TRBJ1-1|TRBD1
TGTGCCAGCTCACCACTAGACAGGGGTGCGACTGAAGCTTTCTTT
CASSPLDRGATEAFF
>few|TRBV6-5|TRBJ1-1|NA
TGTGCCAGCAGCCCCCCGGAGGGTATAGGGAAAGCTTTCTTT
CASSPPEGIGKAFF
>NA|TRBV29-1|TRBJ2-1|NA
TGCAGCGTTGAAGATTTCACTTACAATGAGCAGTTCTTC
CSVEDFTYNEQFF
>few|TRBV24-1|TRBJ2-3|NA
TGTGCCACCGCGGGGAGCACAGATACGCAGTATTTT
CATAGSTDTQYF
>few|TRBV7-7|TRBJ1-1|TRBD1
TGTGCCAGCAGCACGGACAGGGACGCTGAAGCTTTCTTT
CASSTDRDAEAFF
>NA|TRBV6-1|TRBJ2-6|NA
TGTGCCAGCAGTCCACTCTCTGGGGCCAACGTCCTGACTTTC
CASSPLSGANVLTF
>few|TRBV5-1|TRBJ2-4|TRBD1
TGCGCCAGCAGCCAGGGACAGGGAGCGAACATTCAGTACTTC
CASSQGQGANIQYF
>few|TRBV3-1|TRBJ2-7|NA
TGTGCCAGCAGCCCCCAACACGCTTCCTACGAGCAGTACTTC
CASSPQHASYEQYF
>NA|TRBV15|TRBJ1-6|NA
TGTGCCACCAGCAGAGATCCCCGGAATTCACCCCTCCACTTT
CATSRDPRNSPLHF
>NA|TRBV5-6|TRBJ2-7|TRBD1
TGTGCCATCGGCCGCAGGGGGCTATGCGAGCAGTACTTC
CAIGRRGLCEQYF
>NA|TRBV12-3/TRBV12-4|TRBJ1-2|TRBD1
TGTGCCAGCAGCAGACAGGGGATCGGCTATGGCTACACCTTC
CASSRQGIGYGYTF
>NA|TRBV5-1|TRBJ2-1|TRBD1
TGCGCCAGCAGCCTTAGACAGGGACCTACCTCTGAGCAGTTCTTC
CASSLRQGPTSEQFF
>NA|TRBV5-5|TRBJ1-5|NA
TGTGCCAGCAGCTTGGGCCAGCATAGCAATCAGCCCCAGCATTTT
CASSLGQHSNQPQHF
>few|TRBV12-3/TRBV12-4|TRBJ2-1|NA
TGTGCCAGCAGGGTCGGGGGAAATGAGCAGTTCTTC
CASRVGGNEQFF
>few|TRBV11-3|TRBJ2-1|TRBD2
TGTGCCAGCAGTACTAGCGGGAACTACAATGAGCAGTTCTTC
CASSTSGNYNEQFF
>NA|TRBV9|TRBJ1-2|NA
TGTGCCAGCAGCGCTAATCTTAGCCCCTATGGCTACACCTTC
CASSANLSPYGYTF
>many|TRBV6-1|TRBJ2-5|TRBD2
TGTGCCAGCATTCAGCCGGGGCAGGGAGGGGAGACCCAGTACTTC
CASIQPGQGGETQYF
>many|TRBV7-6|TRBJ2-5|NA
TGTGCCAGCAGCCTCGGGCCTCAAGGCAAGACCCAGTACTTC
CASSLGPQGKTQYF
>NA|TRBV30|TRBJ2-3|NA
TGTGCCTGGAGTGTAGGACCAGATACGCAGTATTTT
CAWSVGPDTQYF
>few|TRBV11-2|TRBJ1-2|TRBD1
TGTGCCAGCAGCCTCCGAGGACAGGGGAACTATGGCTACACCTTC
CASSLRGQGNYGYTF
>few|TRBV10-3|TRBJ2-1|NA
TGTGCCGGCCGTAGCGAGAAAAGCTACAATGAGCAGTTCTTC
CAGRSEKSYNEQFF
>NA|TRBV7-9|TRBJ1-2|NA
TGTGCCAGCAGCCGCGGGAGCAACAACTATGGCTACACCTTC
CASSRGSNNYGYTF
>NA|TRBV20-1|TRBJ2-5|TRBD2
TGCAGTGCTAGGGGGGCCGGGACTAGCGCCAGATTTGAGACCCAGTACTTC
CSARGAGTSARFETQYF
>NA|TRBV2|TRBJ1-5|NA
TGTGCCAGCAGGGGAGGGACTCTCAATAGCAATCAGCCCCAGCATTTT
CASRGGTLNSNQPQHF
>NA|TRBV27|TRBJ1-6|NA
TGTGCCAGCACGTTTGGGTATAATTCACCCCTCCACTTT
CASTFGYNSPLHF
>NA|TRBV7-9|TRBJ2-1|TRBD2
TGTGCCCGGGGGGAGGCTCAAGGTCGGGAGCAGTTCTTC
CARGEAQGREQFF
>NA|TRBV5-1|TRBJ1-2|TRBD1
TGCGCCAGCAGTTTGGGACAGCCGAACTATGGCTACACCTTC
CASSLGQPNYGYTF
>few|TRBV6-1|TRBJ1-4|TRBD1
TGTGCCAGCACCGACAGGGTAAATGAAAAACTGTTTTTT
CASTDRVNEKLFF
>NA|TRBV12-3/TRBV12-4|TRBJ2-4|TRBD1
TGTGCCAGCAGCCAACAGGGGTCCAAAAACATTCAGTACTTC
CASSQQGSKNIQYF
>NA|TRBV5-1|TRBJ2-5|NA
TGCGCCAGCAGCTCACCTGAGGGCAGGGTAGGAGAGACCCAGTACTTC
CASSSPEGRVGETQYF
>NA|TRBV7-9|TRBJ2-1|TRBD2
TGTGCCAGCCAGCGGGAGGGCCGTTCGGATGAGCAGTTCTTC
CASQREGRSDEQFF
>few|TRBV5-1|TRBJ2-1|NA
TGCGCCAGCAGCCTGCTGGGGAGCAATGAGCAGTTCTTC
CASSLLGSNEQFF
>NA|TRBV20-1|TRBJ2-7|NA
TGCAGTGCAGGGGGGTTGGTGGGAGCAACCTACGAGCAGTACTTC
CSAGGLVGATYEQYF
>few|TRBV20-1|TRBJ2-3|NA
TGCAGTGCTGAGGACGGCCCCGCAGATACGCAGTATTTT
CSAEDGPADTQYF